A single sample gave rise to the 13 T cell receptor beta chains below, sequenced in a study of blood T cell repertoires in COVID-19. Produced via immunoSEQ multiplex PCR; TCRdb's table is partial and in-frame only. The table includes about 170,000 clones, 80% to 90% detected once. The sample taken for sequencing was peripheral blood. The receptors here all came from an older woman who had recovered from COVID-19.

CDR3 amino acids: CASSRGTGPGNTIYF. DNA for the CDR3: TGTGCCAGCTCTCGGGGGACAGGGCCCGGAAACACCATATATTTT. The V call is TRBV18, the J call TRBJ1-3; 9 nucleotides align to TRBD1. This CDR3 is built from 15 residues. V shed 6 bases, J shed 4 bases, and the junction held 7 bases outside the gene matches. Germline CDR1 is KGHSH and CDR2 is LQKENI.

In this sample, this clone turned up many times. Other DNA sequences in this sample translate to the same CDR3. The chain's CDR3 is CASSLALAGSYNEQFF. The CDR3 bases are TGTGCCAGCAGCTTAGCGCTAGCGGGCTCCTACAATGAGCAGTTCTTC. The chain uses TRBV7-9 and TRBJ2-1, with 8 bases identical to TRBD2. Germline lookup yields CDR1 SEHNR and CDR2 FQNEAQ (reference sequence). CDR3 length equals 16 residues. Unmatched junction bases numbered 1, after V lost 0 bases and J lost 0 bases. The full variable domain, in which reference TRBV7-9 and TRBJ2-1 provide the parts outside the CDR3, is DTGVSQNPRHKITKRGQNVTFRCDPISEHNRLYWYRQTLGQGPEFLTYFQNEAQLEKSRLLSDRFSAERPKGSFSTLEIQRTEQGDSAMYLCASSLALAGSYNEQFFGPGTRLTVL.

This clone was found once. This chain links TRBV30 with TRBJ1-1; no reliable D call. This CDR3 region has 14 residues. Trimming took off 1 base at V and 1 base at J, with 10 bases between the two ends. The germline gives CDR1 GTSNPN, CDR2 SVGIG (reference sequence). The chain's CDR3 is CAWSAGLPNTEAFF. DNA of the CDR3: TGTGCCTGGAGTGCTGGACTGCCGAACACTGAAGCTTTCTTT.

The rearrangement links TRBV5-6 to TRBJ2-7; D might be TRBD1 (6 bases). The V end was cut by 0 bases, the J end by 1 base, with 17 bases between. CDR1 SGHDT and CDR2 YYEEEE come from the germline V gene. This CDR3 is 17 amino acids long. The CDR3 here is CASSLAGWGTPSYEQYF. CDR3 coding DNA: TGTGCCAGCAGCTTGGCTGGCTGGGGGACACCTTCCTACGAGCAGTACTTC.

The table lists this clone with a few counts. V usage is TRBV18 and J usage is TRBJ2-7; D may be TRBD2 (7 bases). CDR3 size: 17 residues. Trimming took 3 bases from V and 0 from J, leaving 18 bases between them. Per germline, CDR1 KGHSH and CDR2 LQKENI. The CDR3 region has the DNA TGTGCCAGCTCACCCCGAGGGGGGGCCCCTTTCTCCTACGAGCAGTACTTC. This gives the protein CASSPRGGAPFSYEQYF.

DNA of the CDR3: TGCGCCAGCAGCGCACAGGGTTCCTACGAGCAGTACTTC. Translation: CASSAQGSYEQYF. The J gene is TRBJ2-7, the V gene TRBV5-1; maybe TRBD1 (6 bases). Trimming removed 4 bases from V and 1 base from J, with 9 bases in between. In germline, CDR1 is SGHRS, CDR2 YFSETQ. The CDR3 runs to 13 residues. Using reference TRBV5-1 and TRBJ2-7 for the parts outside the CDR3, the full variable domain is KAGVTQTPRYLIKTRGQQVTLSCSPISGHRSVSWYQQTPGQGLQFLFEYFSETQRNKGNFPGRFSGRQFSNSRSEMNVSTLELGDSALYLCASSAQGSYEQYFGPGTRLTVT.

The chain couples TRBV12-3 or TRBV12-4 to TRBJ1-2, with D perhaps matching TRBD1 (6 bases). There are 12 residues in the CDR3. Trimming cost V 6 bases and J 3 bases, with 8 bases left between them. The CDR3 coding sequence is TGTGCCAGCAGAGGGGGTGACTATGGCTACACCTTC. As protein: CASRGGDYGYTF.

J is TRBJ2-7 and V is TRBV6-6, with D possibly TRBD2 on 6 matching bases. V shed 6 bases and J shed 6 bases, with 18 bases lying between them. In germline, CDR1 is MNHNY, CDR2 SVGAGI (reference sequence). This CDR3 has 14 amino acids. The CDR3 DNA reads TGTGCCAGCAGGCGGGACTCCGGTGGGGGCGAGCAGTACTTC. Amino acids: CASRRDSGGGEQYF.

The chain links TRBV3-1 (or the pseudogene TRBV3-2) to TRBJ1-6; possibly TRBD1 for D (6 bases). The CDR3 is 13 amino acids. Germline V CDR1 and CDR2: LGHDT, YNNKEL (reference sequence). Trimming took off 5 bases at V and 8 bases at J, with 10 bases between the two ends. DNA for the CDR3: TGTGCCAGCAGCGGGTCAGGGGATTCACCCCTCCACTTT. Residues: CASSGSGDSPLHF.

Note on this clone: The sample carries other DNA sequences with the same CDR3. J is TRBJ1-1 and V is TRBV9; TRBD1 might be the D (5 bases). V was shortened by 1 base and J by 1 base, with 8 bases between the two germline ends. The CDR3 length is 14 residues. The germline CDR1 and CDR2 sequences are SGDLS and YYNGEE. The CDR3: CASSVLGGNTEAFF. The CDR3 bases are TGTGCCAGCAGCGTATTGGGGGGGAACACTGAAGCTTTCTTT.

This chain joins TRBV5-4 and TRBJ2-1, with D possibly being TRBD1 (6 bases). The CDR3 has 13 amino acids. V lost 5 bases, J lost 5 bases, and 11 bases lay in between. Per germline, CDR1 SGHNT and CDR2 YYREEE (reference sequence). The CDR3 here is CASSRRDNNEQFF. CDR3 in DNA: TGTGCCAGCAGTCGCCGGGACAACAATGAGCAGTTCTTC.

This clone was counted between two and nine times. Here the CDR3 DNA reads TGTGCCAGCAGCGAGGGACAGAACTATGGCTACACCTTC. Translating gives CASSEGQNYGYTF. The chain has TRBV11-2 and TRBJ1-2; 7 bases align to TRBD1. The V gene's germline CDR1 is SGHAT and CDR2 FQNNGV. This CDR3 comprises 13 residues. Trimming removed 5 bases from V and 2 bases from J; junction bases left unmatched: 2.

This clone was detected only once. The genes are TRBV27 and TRBJ1-5, with no clear D. From germline, CDR1 is MNHEY and CDR2 SMNVEV (reference sequence). CDR3 length equals 17 residues. Trimming pared 1 base from V and 1 base from J, leaving 14 bases between. CDR3 loop: CASSLYPSSVSNQPQHF. The CDR3 coding sequence is TGTGCCAGCAGTTTATATCCCAGTTCCGTAAGCAATCAGCCCCAGCATTTT.